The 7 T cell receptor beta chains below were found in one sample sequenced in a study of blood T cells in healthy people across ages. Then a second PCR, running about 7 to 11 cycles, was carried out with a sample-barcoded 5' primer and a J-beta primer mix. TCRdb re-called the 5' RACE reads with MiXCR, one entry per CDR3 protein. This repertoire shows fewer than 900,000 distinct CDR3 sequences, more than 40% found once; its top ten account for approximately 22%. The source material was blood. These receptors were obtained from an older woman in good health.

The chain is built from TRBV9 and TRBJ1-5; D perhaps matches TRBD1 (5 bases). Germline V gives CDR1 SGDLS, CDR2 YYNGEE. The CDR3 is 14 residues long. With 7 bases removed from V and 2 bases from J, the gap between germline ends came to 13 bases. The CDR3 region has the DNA TGTGCCAGCGGACTAAGCAGGGGCAATCAGCCCCAGCATTTT. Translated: CASGLSRGNQPQHF.

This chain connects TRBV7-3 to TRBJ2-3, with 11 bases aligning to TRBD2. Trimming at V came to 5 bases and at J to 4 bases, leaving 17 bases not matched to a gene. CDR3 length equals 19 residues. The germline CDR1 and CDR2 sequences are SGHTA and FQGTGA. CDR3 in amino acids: CASSPMRLAGGPLADTQYF. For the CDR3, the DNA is TGTGCCAGCAGCCCTATGCGGTTAGCGGGAGGGCCATTGGCAGATACGCAGTATTTT. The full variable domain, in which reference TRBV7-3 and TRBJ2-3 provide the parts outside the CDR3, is GAGVSQTPSNKVTEKGKYVELRCDPISGHTALYWYRQSLGQGPEFLIYFQGTGAADDSGLPNDRFFAVRPEGSVSTLKIQRTERGDSAVYLCASSPMRLAGGPLADTQYFGPGTRLTVL.

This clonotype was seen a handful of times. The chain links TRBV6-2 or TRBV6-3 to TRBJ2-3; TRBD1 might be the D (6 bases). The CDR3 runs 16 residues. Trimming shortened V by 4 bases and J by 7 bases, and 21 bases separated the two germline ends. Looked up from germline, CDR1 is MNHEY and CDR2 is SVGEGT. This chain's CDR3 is CASSSAEGQGLNTQYF. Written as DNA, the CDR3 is TGTGCCAGCAGTTCCGCGGAAGGGCAGGGGTTAAATACGCAGTATTTT.

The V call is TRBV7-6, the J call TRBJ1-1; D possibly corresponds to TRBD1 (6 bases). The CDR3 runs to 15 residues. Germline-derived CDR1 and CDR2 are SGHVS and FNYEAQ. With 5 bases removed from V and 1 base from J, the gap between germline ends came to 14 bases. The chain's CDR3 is CASSKLDSPNTEAFF. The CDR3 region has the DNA TGTGCCAGCAGCAAATTGGACAGCCCGAACACTGAAGCTTTCTTT.

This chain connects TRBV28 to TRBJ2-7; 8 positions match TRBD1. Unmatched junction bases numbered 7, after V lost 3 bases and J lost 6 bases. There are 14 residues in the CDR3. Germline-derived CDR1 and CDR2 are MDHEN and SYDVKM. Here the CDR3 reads CASSFPGTGGEQYF. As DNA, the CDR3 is TGTGCCAGCAGTTTTCCCGGGACAGGAGGCGAGCAGTACTTC.

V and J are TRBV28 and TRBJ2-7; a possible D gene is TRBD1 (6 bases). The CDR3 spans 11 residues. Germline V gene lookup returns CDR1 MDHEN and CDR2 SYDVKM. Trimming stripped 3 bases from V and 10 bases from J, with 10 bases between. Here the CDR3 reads CASSFRTVQYF. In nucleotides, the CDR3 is TGTGCCAGCAGTTTTCGGACAGTTCAGTACTTC. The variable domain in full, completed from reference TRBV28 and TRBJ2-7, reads DVKVTQSSRYLVKRTGEKVFLECVQDMDHENMFWYRQDPGLGLRLIYFSYDVKMKEKGDIPEGYSVSREKKERFSLILESASTNQTSMYLCASSFRTVQYFGPGTRLTVT.

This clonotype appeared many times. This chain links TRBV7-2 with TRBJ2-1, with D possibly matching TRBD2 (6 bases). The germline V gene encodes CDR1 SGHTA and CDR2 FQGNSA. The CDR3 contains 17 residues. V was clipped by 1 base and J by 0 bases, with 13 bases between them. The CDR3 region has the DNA TGTGCCAGCAGCTTAGTTGCGGGACTCAGCTCCTACAATGAGCAGTTCTTC. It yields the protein CASSLVAGLSSYNEQFF.